This T cell receptor (beta chain) comes out of a study of blood T cell repertoires in COVID-19. Seattle-derived patients entered the study during active infection and were followed longitudinally. Trimming took 10 bases from V and 2 from J, leaving 15 bases between them. The germline V gene encodes CDR1 SNHLY and CDR2 FYNNEI. The CDR3 has 14 amino acids. Generated by immunoSEQ multiplex PCR, the TCRdb table keeps only in-frame clones and is missing some. The data show over 50,000 clones, about four fifths seen once. This clone was seen a single time. The chain uses TRBV2 and TRBJ2-1; no reliable D call. The sequenced sample consisted of peripheral blood. This TCR derives from a man aged 55-75 years with COVID-19, enrolled during active disease. CDR3 in DNA: TGTGCCACCAGACGGGTGCCCGCCTACAATGAGCAGTTCTTC. This sequence encodes CATRRVPAYNEQFF.